By proportion, the clone carrying this TCR beta chain is medium-sized. Its antigen is not known. With the read ending 3 residues before the CDR3 end, the germline J gene is used to fill in that end. Produced via immunoSEQ multiplex PCR; TCRdb's table is partial and in-frame only. Singletons are absent from the sample, which has about 18,000 clones. This CDR3 spans 13 amino acids. J was trimmed by 1 base and V by 5 bases; bases with no gene match: 5. Germline loops: CDR1 SQVTM, CDR2 ANQGSEA. This specimen belongs to a study of T cell clonality in common variable immunodeficiency. Findings and limits, study-wide: Reportedly, TCR beta sequences from common variable immunodeficiency showed fewer deletions and N-nucleotide insertions.

The rearrangement uses TRBV29-1 and TRBJ2-7; 7 nucleotides line up with TRBD1. The sequence was collected from a human donor with common variable immunodeficiency. Sequencing input: peripheral blood mononuclear cells. The DNA read from the CDR3 is TGCAGCGTTCACAGGGGCGCGTCCTACGAG. It codes for CSVHRGASYE. The CDR3, in full, reads CSVHRGASYEQYF.